Included here is one T cell receptor (beta chain) sequence, with context. Antigen specificity is unknown. The data were obtained in a study of cytomegalovirus exposure and HLA in healthy donors. Study-level findings and limits: Most TCR sequences proved rare, with some public TCRs found in many donors. CMV serostatus was the sole immune exposure data available.

It was with 60 Vbeta and 13 Jbeta primers that the PCR ran. Profiled with immunoSEQ multiplex PCR; TCRdb holds only in-frame clones, not every one. This table has about 160,000 clones, 70% to 85% appearing once. The CDR3 runs 11 residues. Germline assignment: CDR1 SNHLY and CDR2 FYNNEI. V shed 6 bases and J shed 7 bases, with 9 bases lying between them. The receptor was isolated from a man aged 35 to 55 in good health and CMV-seronegative. V is TRBV2 and J is TRBJ1-1, with TRBD1 as a possible D gene (5 bases). Specimen: PBMCs. The CDR3 DNA is TGTGCCAGCAGGATTACAGGTGAAGCTTTCTTT. Its translation is CASRITGEAFF.